A selection of T cell receptor beta chains follows, all from one sample in a study of regulatory T cells in long-lasting Graves disease. TCRdb reprocessed the multiplex PCR reads with MiXCR, giving one entry per CDR3 protein. The top ten hold approximately 7.6% of the sample, which has fewer than 450,000 distinct CDR3 sequences, about 15% seen once. This sample was also put to use in a study of T cells in Graves' hyperthyroidism and ophthalmopathy.

The sample was peripheral blood mononuclear cells (PBMCs), taken at new diagnosis, from a patient treated with antithyroid drugs. All receptors derive from a woman aged 35 to 49 with Graves disease. CDR3s include the opening cysteine and the closing phenylalanine or tryptophan. A D gene is named only where the DNA matches it firmly. Where a row states a size, it is once, few, many or the class of an expanded clone; other rows omit it.

D: -; J: TRBJ1-1; size: many; V: TRBV27; DNA: TGTGCCAGCAGTTTCAGCGGGGACTTTGGGTCAGAAGCTTTCTTT; CDR3: CASSFSGDFGSEAFF
D: TRBD2; J: TRBJ2-1; size: -; V: TRBV28; DNA: TGTGCCAGCAGCAGATTTCGCGGGAGTAATGAGCAGTTCTTC; CDR3: CASSRFRGSNEQFF
D: TRBD2; J: TRBJ2-3; size: many; V: TRBV5-1; DNA: TGCGCCAGCAGACCGAGCGGGAGCGCTAGCACAGATACGCAGTATTTT; CDR3: CASRPSGSASTDTQYF
D: TRBD1; J: TRBJ1-4; size: few; V: TRBV4-1; DNA: TGCGCCAGCAGCCAACTCGGGACAGGGGGCCCTAGGGAAAAACTGTTTTTT; CDR3: CASSQLGTGGPREKLFF
D: -; J: TRBJ2-1; size: many; V: TRBV3-1; DNA: TGTGCCAGCAGCCAAGGGACCATGGAGTTCTTC; CDR3: CASSQGTMEFF
D: TRBD2; J: TRBJ2-1; size: many; V: TRBV18; DNA: TGTGCCAGCTCAGCTGGACTAGCGGGAGCCGAGGGGAAGCAGTTCTTC; CDR3: CASSAGLAGAEGKQFF
D: TRBD1; J: TRBJ2-7; size: once; V: TRBV2; DNA: TGTGCCAGCAGTGAAGGAGGGGGCGCCTCCTACGAGCAGTACTTC; CDR3: CASSEGGGASYEQYF
D: TRBD1; J: TRBJ1-5; size: -; V: TRBV20-1; DNA: TGCAGTGCTAGTACAGGGGGGATGTATAGCAATCAGCCCCAGCATTTT; CDR3: CSASTGGMYSNQPQHF
D: TRBD2; J: TRBJ2-1; size: many; V: TRBV12-3/TRBV12-4; DNA: TGTGCCAGCAACGGACTAGCGGGAGTTCATCCCAATGAGCAGTTCTTC; CDR3: CASNGLAGVHPNEQFF
D: -; J: TRBJ2-7; size: few; V: TRBV6-1; DNA: TGTGCCAGCAGCCTCAGGGGAAAGTACGAGCAGTACTTC; CDR3: CASSLRGKYEQYF
D: TRBD1; J: TRBJ1-1; size: -; V: TRBV4-1; DNA: TGCGCCAGCAGGGGGACAGGTATCACTGAAGCTTTCTTT; CDR3: CASRGTGITEAFF
D: TRBD1; J: TRBJ1-6; size: few; V: TRBV27; DNA: TGTGCCAGCAATCCCGGGACAGCAGGTTCACCCCTCCACTTT; CDR3: CASNPGTAGSPLHF
D: TRBD2; J: TRBJ2-1; size: many; V: TRBV11-3; DNA: TGTGCCAGCAGCCCCTTTAGCGGGAGGGCCGAGTACAATGAGCAGTTCTTC; CDR3: CASSPFSGRAEYNEQFF
D: TRBD2; J: TRBJ2-3; size: few; V: TRBV9; DNA: TGTGCCAGCAGCGTAGTGGCGGGAGGAACAGATACGCAGTATTTT; CDR3: CASSVVAGGTDTQYF
D: TRBD2; J: TRBJ2-2; size: many; V: TRBV28; DNA: TGTGCCAGCACCATCCCGGGGCTAGCGGCTAACACCGGGGAGCTGTTTTTT; CDR3: CASTIPGLAANTGELFF
D: TRBD1; J: TRBJ1-5; size: -; V: TRBV19; DNA: TGTGCCAGTAGTATCGGACAGGGCTTTCCGCCCCAGCATTTT; CDR3: CASSIGQGFPPQHF
D: -; J: TRBJ2-3; size: many; V: TRBV7-3; DNA: TGTGCCAGCAGCCTAGATGGTGATACGCAGTATTTT; CDR3: CASSLDGDTQYF
D: TRBD2; J: TRBJ2-3; size: few; V: TRBV19; DNA: TGTGCCAGTAGTATCCTAGCGGGAGCCAACACAGATACGCAGTATTTT; CDR3: CASSILAGANTDTQYF
D: -; J: TRBJ1-1; size: many; V: TRBV19; DNA: TGTGCCTCGTCATTGAGGGACTTTTCAATGAACACTGAAGCTTTCTTT; CDR3: CASSLRDFSMNTEAFF
D: -; J: TRBJ2-1; size: many; V: TRBV10-2; DNA: TGCGCCAGCAGAAAGAGTGGGAATGAGCAGTTCTTC; CDR3: CASRKSGNEQFF
D: TRBD2; J: TRBJ2-1; size: few; V: TRBV4-1; DNA: TGCGCCAGCAGCCAAGATTACCCGGGACTAGCGACTTACAATGAGCAGTTCTTC; CDR3: CASSQDYPGLATYNEQFF
D: TRBD1; J: TRBJ2-1; size: -; V: TRBV19; DNA: TGTGCCAGTAGGAGACCGGGACAGGGGGCGAATGAGCAGTTCTTC; CDR3: CASRRPGQGANEQFF
D: -; J: TRBJ2-3; size: many; V: TRBV2; DNA: TGTGCCAGCACCCAACCTAGTGCAGATACGCAGTATTTT; CDR3: CASTQPSADTQYF
D: TRBD1; J: TRBJ1-5; size: many; V: TRBV12-3/TRBV12-4; DNA: TGTGCCAGCAGGACAGGGACCGGACAGCCCCAGCATTTT; CDR3: CASRTGTGQPQHF
D: TRBD2; J: TRBJ2-3; size: many; V: TRBV12-3/TRBV12-4; DNA: TGTGCCAGCAGTTTAGTTGGGACTAGCGGCTGGGAGACAGATACGCAGTATTTT; CDR3: CASSLVGTSGWETDTQYF
D: -; J: TRBJ1-4; size: many; V: TRBV30; DNA: TGTGCCTGGGAGGAAGCCGGCACTAATGAAAAACTGTTTTTT; CDR3: CAWEEAGTNEKLFF
D: TRBD1; J: TRBJ1-5; size: many; V: TRBV12-3/TRBV12-4; DNA: TGTGCCAGCACTGCCGGGACAGGGGATGGTCAGCCCCAGCATTTT; CDR3: CASTAGTGDGQPQHF
D: TRBD1; J: TRBJ2-5; size: many; V: TRBV11-3; DNA: TGTGCCAGCAGCTTAGGCCAGGGGGCTGGGGAAGAGACCCAGTACTTC; CDR3: CASSLGQGAGEETQYF
D: -; J: TRBJ1-4; size: -; V: TRBV5-8; DNA: TGTGCCAGCAAACGACCAACTAATGAAAAACTGTTTTTT; CDR3: CASKRPTNEKLFF
D: -; J: TRBJ1-2; size: many; V: TRBV2; DNA: TGTGCCAGCAGTGAGGCTCAAGCGCACTATGGCTACACCTTC; CDR3: CASSEAQAHYGYTF
D: TRBD2; J: TRBJ2-1; size: many; V: TRBV13; DNA: TGTGCCAGCAGCTTTTTAGCGGGAGGGAGCTCCTACAATGAGCAGTTCTTC; CDR3: CASSFLAGGSSYNEQFF
D: -; J: TRBJ2-2; size: many; V: TRBV19; DNA: TGTGCCAGTAGCCAGCTAGGGGCCACCGGGGAGCTGTTTTTT; CDR3: CASSQLGATGELFF
D: -; J: TRBJ1-1; size: few; V: TRBV9; DNA: TGTGCCAGCAGCGAAAAAGCGGGGGGGAACACTGAAGCTTTCTTT; CDR3: CASSEKAGGNTEAFF
D: -; J: TRBJ1-1; size: few; V: TRBV30; DNA: TGTGCCTGGAGTATTCTAACGAACACTGAAGCTTTCTTT; CDR3: CAWSILTNTEAFF
D: TRBD2; J: TRBJ2-1; size: few; V: TRBV19; DNA: TGTGCCAGTAAAGGACTAGCGGGAGCTTTTGAGCAGTTCTTC; CDR3: CASKGLAGAFEQFF
D: -; J: TRBJ2-3; size: few; V: TRBV3-1; DNA: TGTGCCAGCAGCCAAGATCCTGGGGGCTCAGCTACGCAGTATTTT; CDR3: CASSQDPGGSATQYF
D: -; J: TRBJ1-4; size: -; V: TRBV14; DNA: TGTGCCAGCAGCTTAAGGACAGCCTTTAATGAAAAACTGTTTTTT; CDR3: CASSLRTAFNEKLFF
D: TRBD1; J: TRBJ1-1; size: many; V: TRBV12-3/TRBV12-4; DNA: TGTGCCAGCAGTAGGGGGGGGACAGGGAGGAGTGAAGCTTTCTTT; CDR3: CASSRGGTGRSEAFF
D: -; J: TRBJ1-6; size: many; V: TRBV11-2; DNA: TGTGCCAGCAGCTTAACTCCCAGAGGGGACGCACCCCTCCACTTT; CDR3: CASSLTPRGDAPLHF
D: TRBD2; J: TRBJ2-1; size: many; V: TRBV28; DNA: TGTGCCAGCAGCTCTCGACTAGCGGAGCCCTACAATGAGCAGTTCTTC; CDR3: CASSSRLAEPYNEQFF
D: TRBD1; J: TRBJ2-4; size: many; V: TRBV6-1; DNA: TGTGCCAGCCAAAAAATGACAGGGAACCCATCCCTAGCCAAAAACATTCAGTACTTC; CDR3: CASQKMTGNPSLAKNIQYF
D: -; J: TRBJ1-6; size: many; V: TRBV11-1; DNA: TGTGCCAGCAGCTTTGGACAGAATTCACCCCTCCACTTT; CDR3: CASSFGQNSPLHF
D: TRBD1; J: TRBJ2-3; size: few; V: TRBV7-7; DNA: TGTGCTAGCAGCTTATCGCAGGGGGTAGATACGCAGTATTTT; CDR3: CASSLSQGVDTQYF
D: -; J: TRBJ1-1; size: once; V: TRBV28; DNA: TGTGCCGGCAGTCAGCAGGGGGAAGCTTTCTTT; CDR3: CAGSQQGEAFF
D: -; J: TRBJ2-1; size: many; V: TRBV28; DNA: TGTGCCAGCAGTTTTCTAGGGATCTACAATGAGCAGTTCTTC; CDR3: CASSFLGIYNEQFF
D: -; J: TRBJ2-1; size: -; V: TRBV5-1; DNA: TGCGCCAGCAGCTTGGTACTAGTAAATGAGCAGTTCTTC; CDR3: CASSLVLVNEQFF
D: TRBD1; J: TRBJ2-7; size: many; V: TRBV30; DNA: TGTGCCTGCCGGATACCCGGGACAGGGTCCGGCGAGCAGTACTTC; CDR3: CACRIPGTGSGEQYF
D: -; J: TRBJ1-5; size: -; V: TRBV18; DNA: TGTGCCAGCTCACCAGGGTACGGCAATCAGCCCCAGCATTTT; CDR3: CASSPGYGNQPQHF